The present entry profiles one TCR beta chain with its context. The study reverse transcribed the entire isolated RNA, so it sequenced expressed TCRB transcripts. An average about 3.8 million reads came from naive, central memory and regulatory T cell samples. TCRdb's copy holds only in-frame clones and misses some; the assay was immunoSEQ multiplex PCR. Here the sample spans 600,000 to 650,000 clones, 15% to 18% being singletons. This record comes from a study of beta chain features in type 1 diabetes. About the study: Age, gender and cell yields were alike across patients and healthy donors.

Post-sort purity exceeded 95% for all sorted populations. The sequenced sample consisted of naive CD4+ T cells from blood. The TCR sequence derives from a young man in good health.

As DNA, the CDR3 is TGTGCCAGCAGCTTAGGAGGTGGTGACAATGAGCAGTTCTTC. This sequence encodes CASSLGGGDNEQFF. This chain joins TRBV7-9 and TRBJ2-1; no reliable D call. The CDR3 length is 14 residues. The V end lost 1 base, the J end lost 5 bases, and 9 bases lay between the germline ends. Germline lookup yields CDR1 SEHNR and CDR2 FQNEAQ (reference sequence).